This is a list of T cell receptor beta chains from one sample in a study of Tregs in tolerant kidney transplant recipients. Assay: immunoSEQ multiplex PCR; the TCRdb copy retains only in-frame clones and omits some. The table has about 66,000 clones, just under 95% seen once; the top ten hold 10% to 11%. The sequences come from CD8+ T cells from blood, collected before the transplant. These TCRs come from a human donor who received a combined kidney and bone marrow transplant. Both conserved end residues are part of each CDR3. Each record gives: CDR3 DNA, CDR3 protein, V gene, J gene, D gene, clone size. A D gene is named only where the DNA matches it firmly. Clone size is not always given. Where it is, it says once, few, many or a class for expanded clones.

CDR3nt: TGTGCCAGCAGTTATTCAGGGGCAGAAGCTTTCTTT
CDR3aa: CASSYSGAEAFF
v_gene: TRBV6-5
j_gene: TRBJ1-1
d_gene: -
abundance: -

CDR3nt: TGCGCCAGCAGCCACCTACTGAGCGGGGGCACAGATACGCAGTATTTT
CDR3aa: CASSHLLSGGTDTQYF
v_gene: TRBV4-1
j_gene: TRBJ2-3
d_gene: TRBD2
abundance: -

CDR3nt: TGTGCCAGCAGTGAAGCTCCACTAGCGGGACCGGCAGATACGCAGTATTTT
CDR3aa: CASSEAPLAGPADTQYF
v_gene: TRBV6-1
j_gene: TRBJ2-3
d_gene: TRBD2
abundance: -

CDR3nt: TGTGCCACCAGCAGAGACGAGGGCGGGAAACGGGATGAGCAGTTCTTC
CDR3aa: CATSRDEGGKRDEQFF
v_gene: TRBV15
j_gene: TRBJ2-1
d_gene: -
abundance: -

CDR3nt: TGTGCCAGCAGGGCGACAGACTGGAACACTGAAGCTTTCTTT
CDR3aa: CASRATDWNTEAFF
v_gene: TRBV7-9
j_gene: TRBJ1-1
d_gene: -
abundance: -

CDR3nt: TGTGCCAGCAGCCTAGACAGGGGAGAGTCCTACGAGCAGTACTTC
CDR3aa: CASSLDRGESYEQYF
v_gene: TRBV5-4
j_gene: TRBJ2-7
d_gene: TRBD1
abundance: -

CDR3nt: TGTGCCAGCAGCCGGAGCGGGGGGGCCCTCAATGAGCAGTTCTTC
CDR3aa: CASSRSGGALNEQFF
v_gene: TRBV9
j_gene: TRBJ2-1
d_gene: TRBD2
abundance: -

CDR3nt: TGTGCCAGCAGTGAATTGGTCCCGAGCTCCTACAATGAGCAGTTCTTC
CDR3aa: CASSELVPSSYNEQFF
v_gene: TRBV6-1
j_gene: TRBJ2-1
d_gene: -
abundance: -

CDR3nt: TGCGCCAGCAGCCAAGTGCCGGGGGGGCGTAGCAATGAGCAGTTCTTC
CDR3aa: CASSQVPGGRSNEQFF
v_gene: TRBV4-1
j_gene: TRBJ2-1
d_gene: TRBD2
abundance: -

CDR3nt: TGTGCCAGCAGCGGCGGCGGGACAGACTCCTACGAGCAGTACTTC
CDR3aa: CASSGGGTDSYEQYF
v_gene: TRBV7-9
j_gene: TRBJ2-7
d_gene: -
abundance: few

CDR3nt: TGTGCCAGCAGTTTCCTCTCCCCACGGGACATGAACACTGAAGCTTTCTTT
CDR3aa: CASSFLSPRDMNTEAFF
v_gene: TRBV27
j_gene: TRBJ1-1
d_gene: -
abundance: -

CDR3nt: TGTGCCAGCAGTGAACTTTTAGGGGACAATGAGCAGTTCTTC
CDR3aa: CASSELLGDNEQFF
v_gene: TRBV6-4
j_gene: TRBJ2-1
d_gene: -
abundance: few

CDR3nt: TGTGCCAGCAGTTACGGAGTCGAGCAGTACTTC
CDR3aa: CASSYGVEQYF
v_gene: TRBV6-6
j_gene: TRBJ2-7
d_gene: -
abundance: once

CDR3nt: TGTGCCAGCTGTGAATATGGTACTAGCGGGGAAAAATTCTACGAGCAGTACTTC
CDR3aa: CASCEYGTSGEKFYEQYF
v_gene: TRBV28
j_gene: TRBJ2-7
d_gene: TRBD2
abundance: -

CDR3nt: TGTGCCAGCAGTTTAAACCACCAGGGTAACACCGGGGAGCTGTTTTTT
CDR3aa: CASSLNHQGNTGELFF
v_gene: TRBV28
j_gene: TRBJ2-2
d_gene: -
abundance: -

CDR3nt: TGTGCCAGCAGCTTGGGGGGAGGGAAAGATGGCTACACCTTC
CDR3aa: CASSLGGGKDGYTF
v_gene: TRBV5-4
j_gene: TRBJ1-2
d_gene: -
abundance: -

CDR3nt: TGTGCCAGCAGCCCAGGGTTCGGCACAGATACGCAGTATTTT
CDR3aa: CASSPGFGTDTQYF
v_gene: TRBV7-3
j_gene: TRBJ2-3
d_gene: -
abundance: -

CDR3nt: TGTGCCAGCAGCCCCCCGGGAGCAAACTCCTACAATGAGCAGTTCTTC
CDR3aa: CASSPPGANSYNEQFF
v_gene: TRBV7-9
j_gene: TRBJ2-1
d_gene: -
abundance: -

CDR3nt: TGTGCCAGTAGACCCGGGACTAGAGACACCGGGGAGCTGTTTTTT
CDR3aa: CASRPGTRDTGELFF
v_gene: TRBV19
j_gene: TRBJ2-2
d_gene: TRBD2
abundance: -

CDR3nt: TGTGCCAGCAGCTCGGGACAGGGTTGGTGGGATACTGAAGCTTTCTTT
CDR3aa: CASSSGQGWWDTEAFF
v_gene: TRBV5-6
j_gene: TRBJ1-1
d_gene: TRBD1
abundance: -

CDR3nt: TGTGCCAGCAGTTTATCGAAGCGGGACTCAACTTACGAGCAGTACTTC
CDR3aa: CASSLSKRDSTYEQYF
v_gene: TRBV27
j_gene: TRBJ2-7
d_gene: TRBD2
abundance: -

CDR3nt: TGTGCCAGCAGCTTTGGGACTAGCGGACCCTACGAGCAGTACTTC
CDR3aa: CASSFGTSGPYEQYF
v_gene: TRBV7-8
j_gene: TRBJ2-7
d_gene: TRBD2
abundance: -

CDR3nt: TGCGCCAGCAGCCAAGATGCAGGGGTCGGGGCCAACGTCCTGACTTTC
CDR3aa: CASSQDAGVGANVLTF
v_gene: TRBV4-3
j_gene: TRBJ2-6
d_gene: -
abundance: -

CDR3nt: TGTGCCAGCAGCTTAGCAGGGCTAGCGGGAGGGTCCTACGAGCAGTACTTC
CDR3aa: CASSLAGLAGGSYEQYF
v_gene: TRBV7-2
j_gene: TRBJ2-7
d_gene: TRBD2
abundance: -

CDR3nt: TGCGCCAGCAGCCAGGGGGGGACTAACACTGAAGCTTTCTTT
CDR3aa: CASSQGGTNTEAFF
v_gene: TRBV4-1
j_gene: TRBJ1-1
d_gene: -
abundance: -

CDR3nt: TGTGCCAGCTCACCACCGGGAAACAGGGCGCAGCCCCAGCATTTT
CDR3aa: CASSPPGNRAQPQHF
v_gene: TRBV18
j_gene: TRBJ1-5
d_gene: -
abundance: -

CDR3nt: TGTGCCAGCTCACCACCGACGACTACGAATGGCGGAGCTTTCTTT
CDR3aa: CASSPPTTTNGGAFF
v_gene: TRBV18
j_gene: TRBJ1-1
d_gene: -
abundance: -

CDR3nt: TGTGCCAGCAGTTTGCCAGCGGGGGAGCAGTACTTC
CDR3aa: CASSLPAGEQYF
v_gene: TRBV27
j_gene: TRBJ2-5
d_gene: TRBD2
abundance: -

CDR3nt: TGTGCCAGCTCACCACCGCACTCCGAGCAGTACTTC
CDR3aa: CASSPPHSEQYF
v_gene: TRBV18
j_gene: TRBJ2-7
d_gene: -
abundance: -

CDR3nt: TGTGCCAGCAGTCCACTAGCTTTTCCTAACGATGAGCAGTTCTTC
CDR3aa: CASSPLAFPNDEQFF
v_gene: TRBV7-9
j_gene: TRBJ2-1
d_gene: -
abundance: -

CDR3nt: TGCAGCGTTGTGGGACATGAGGCAAAAGCTTTCTTT
CDR3aa: CSVVGHEAKAFF
v_gene: TRBV29-1
j_gene: TRBJ1-1
d_gene: -
abundance: -

CDR3nt: TGTGCCAGCAGCCAGACAGTGAACACTGAAGCTTTCTTT
CDR3aa: CASSQTVNTEAFF
v_gene: TRBV5-6
j_gene: TRBJ1-1
d_gene: -
abundance: -

CDR3nt: TGCGCCAGCAGCCTTAGACAGGAAGCTTTCTTT
CDR3aa: CASSLRQEAFF
v_gene: TRBV4-1
j_gene: TRBJ1-1
d_gene: -
abundance: -

CDR3nt: TGTGCCAGCAGTTACTCGTCTGAGCAGTACTTC
CDR3aa: CASSYSSEQYF
v_gene: TRBV6-6
j_gene: TRBJ2-7
d_gene: -
abundance: -

CDR3nt: TGTGCCAGCAGCACGACAGGGTTCAACGAGCAGTACTTC
CDR3aa: CASSTTGFNEQYF
v_gene: TRBV5-4
j_gene: TRBJ2-7
d_gene: TRBD1
abundance: -

CDR3nt: TGTGCCAGCAGCTCTCTCCTCCACAGCAACACTGAAGCTTTCTTT
CDR3aa: CASSSLLHSNTEAFF
v_gene: TRBV13
j_gene: TRBJ1-1
d_gene: -
abundance: -

CDR3nt: TGCGCCAGCAGCCTTCAGGGTGCGTACGAGCAGTACTTC
CDR3aa: CASSLQGAYEQYF
v_gene: TRBV4-1
j_gene: TRBJ2-7
d_gene: -
abundance: -

CDR3nt: TGTGCCAGCAGTCTTACAGGGTTGGCTAACTATGGCTACACCTTC
CDR3aa: CASSLTGLANYGYTF
v_gene: TRBV6-6
j_gene: TRBJ1-2
d_gene: -
abundance: -

CDR3nt: TGTGCCAGCAGCTTAGCTGTGGGCGCTGGCGCTGAAGCTTTCTTT
CDR3aa: CASSLAVGAGAEAFF
v_gene: TRBV11-1
j_gene: TRBJ1-1
d_gene: -
abundance: -

CDR3nt: TGCAGCGTTACTGGGACAGCTGAGCAGTTCTTC
CDR3aa: CSVTGTAEQFF
v_gene: TRBV29-1
j_gene: TRBJ2-1
d_gene: TRBD1
abundance: -

CDR3nt: TGTGCCAGCAGCTTGTTTCCCAATGGCTACACCTTC
CDR3aa: CASSLFPNGYTF
v_gene: TRBV5-6
j_gene: TRBJ1-2
d_gene: -
abundance: -

CDR3nt: TGCGCCAGCAGCCAAGATCTGGACACTGAAGAGACCCAGTACTTC
CDR3aa: CASSQDLDTEETQYF
v_gene: TRBV4-3
j_gene: TRBJ2-5
d_gene: -
abundance: -

CDR3nt: TGTGCCTGGACTCGACTAGCGGGTGGTAATGAGCAGTTCTTC
CDR3aa: CAWTRLAGGNEQFF
v_gene: TRBV30
j_gene: TRBJ2-1
d_gene: TRBD2
abundance: once

CDR3nt: TGTGCCAGCAGTGAATCCGGTGGCAGACTTCCACCCCTCCACTTT
CDR3aa: CASSESGGRLPPLHF
v_gene: TRBV25-1
j_gene: TRBJ1-6
d_gene: -
abundance: once

CDR3nt: TGTGCCAGCAGCTTGCGGGCGACCTACGAGCAGTACTTC
CDR3aa: CASSLRATYEQYF
v_gene: TRBV7-6
j_gene: TRBJ2-7
d_gene: -
abundance: -

CDR3nt: TGTGCCAGCAGCTTAGTGGAGGAAGGGCTCCACGAGCAGTACTTC
CDR3aa: CASSLVEEGLHEQYF
v_gene: TRBV13
j_gene: TRBJ2-7
d_gene: -
abundance: -

CDR3nt: TGTGCCAGTAGTTCCACCCGGTCCCTGGAGCAGTACTTC
CDR3aa: CASSSTRSLEQYF
v_gene: TRBV19
j_gene: TRBJ2-7
d_gene: -
abundance: -

CDR3nt: TGCGCCAGCAGCAAAGATGGTACTAGCGGGATAGATACGCAGTATTTT
CDR3aa: CASSKDGTSGIDTQYF
v_gene: TRBV4-3
j_gene: TRBJ2-3
d_gene: TRBD2
abundance: -

CDR3nt: TGTGCCAGCAGCCAAGAGGAGGGAGGGTACACTGAAGCTTTCTTT
CDR3aa: CASSQEEGGYTEAFF
v_gene: TRBV4-2
j_gene: TRBJ1-1
d_gene: -
abundance: -

CDR3nt: TGTGCCAGCAGCTTAGCGGGCCCTTACAATGAGCAGTTCTTC
CDR3aa: CASSLAGPYNEQFF
v_gene: TRBV7-6
j_gene: TRBJ2-1
d_gene: -
abundance: -

CDR3nt: TGCGCCAGCAGCCAAGATCGGGGATACAATCAGCCCCAGCATTTT
CDR3aa: CASSQDRGYNQPQHF
v_gene: TRBV4-3
j_gene: TRBJ1-5
d_gene: -
abundance: -